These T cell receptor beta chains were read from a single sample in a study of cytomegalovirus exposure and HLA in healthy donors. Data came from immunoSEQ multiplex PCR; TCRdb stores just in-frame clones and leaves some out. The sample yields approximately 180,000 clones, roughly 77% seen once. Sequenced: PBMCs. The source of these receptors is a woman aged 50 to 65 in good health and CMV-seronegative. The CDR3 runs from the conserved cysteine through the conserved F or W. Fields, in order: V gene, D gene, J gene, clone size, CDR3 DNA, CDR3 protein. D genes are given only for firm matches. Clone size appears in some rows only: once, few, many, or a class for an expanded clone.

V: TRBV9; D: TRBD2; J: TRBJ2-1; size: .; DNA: TGTGCCAGCAGCATCGCTAGCGGGGGGGGTGAGCAGTTCTTC; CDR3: CASSIASGGGEQFF
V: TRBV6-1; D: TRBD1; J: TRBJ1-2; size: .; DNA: TGTGCCAGCAGGGACAAGACAGGGGGTGTATATGGCTACACCTTC; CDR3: CASRDKTGGVYGYTF
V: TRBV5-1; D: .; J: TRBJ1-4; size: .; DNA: TGCGCCAGCTCTGGGGGGAAAACAACTAATGAAAAACTGTTTTTT; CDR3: CASSGGKTTNEKLFF
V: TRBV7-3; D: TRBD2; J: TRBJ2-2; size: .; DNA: TGTGCCAGCAGCCCCGGGACTAAGAACACCGGGGAGCTGTTTTTT; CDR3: CASSPGTKNTGELFF
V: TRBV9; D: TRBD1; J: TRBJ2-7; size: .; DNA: TGTGCCAGCAGCGCAGGGGGACAGGGAGGATACGAGCAGTACTTC; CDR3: CASSAGGQGGYEQYF
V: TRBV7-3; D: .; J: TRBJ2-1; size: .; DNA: TGTGCCAGCAGCTTAACAGGCGGCAATGAGCAGTTCTTC; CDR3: CASSLTGGNEQFF
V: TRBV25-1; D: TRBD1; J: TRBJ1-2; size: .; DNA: TGTGCCAGCAGTGGTACCGGGACAGCAAACTATGGCTACACCTTC; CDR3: CASSGTGTANYGYTF
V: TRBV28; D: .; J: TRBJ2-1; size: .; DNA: TGTGCCAGCAGTTTCTTAGGGAGATACAATGAGCAGTTCTTC; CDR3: CASSFLGRYNEQFF
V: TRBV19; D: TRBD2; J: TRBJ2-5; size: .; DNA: TGTGCCAGTAAAACTAGCGGGACTGACCAAGAGACCCAGTACTTC; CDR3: CASKTSGTDQETQYF
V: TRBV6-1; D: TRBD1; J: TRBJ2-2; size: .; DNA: TGTGCCAGCAGTCTGACAGGGGACACCGGGGAGCTGTTTTTT; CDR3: CASSLTGDTGELFF
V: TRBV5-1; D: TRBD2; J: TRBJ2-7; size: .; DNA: TGCGCCAGCGGGCCGGGGGGGACCACCTCCTACGAGCAGTACTTC; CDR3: CASGPGGTTSYEQYF
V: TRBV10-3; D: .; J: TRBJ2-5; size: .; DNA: TGTGCCATCAGTGAGGCAGGGACTGAGCAGTACTTC; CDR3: CAISEAGTEQYF
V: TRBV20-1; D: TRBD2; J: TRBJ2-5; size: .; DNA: TGCAGCCCTAGCGGGCAAGAGACCCAGTACTTC; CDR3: CSPSGQETQYF
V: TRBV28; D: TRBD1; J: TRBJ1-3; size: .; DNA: TGTGCCAGCAGTTTAGCAGGGGGCCGTGGAAACACCATATATTTT; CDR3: CASSLAGGRGNTIYF
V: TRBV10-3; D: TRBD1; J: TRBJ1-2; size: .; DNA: TGTGCCATCAGTGAGTTAGGGACAGGGGAGTATGGCTACACCTTC; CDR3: CAISELGTGEYGYTF
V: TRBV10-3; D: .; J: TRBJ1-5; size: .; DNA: TGTGCCATCAGTGAGTCGTCAGGGAGCAATCAGCCCCAGCATTTT; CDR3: CAISESSGSNQPQHF
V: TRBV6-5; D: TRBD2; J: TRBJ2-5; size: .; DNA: TGTGCCAGCAGTTATTACGGGAGGGAGACCCAGTACTTC; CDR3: CASSYYGRETQYF
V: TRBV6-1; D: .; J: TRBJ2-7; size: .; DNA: TGTGCCAGCAGTGAATACGAGGTTAGGGAGCAGTACTTC; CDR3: CASSEYEVREQYF
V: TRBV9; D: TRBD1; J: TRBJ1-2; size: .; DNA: TGTGCCAGCAGCCTTGGCCAGGACAGGGGGCAGGGTGGCTACACCTTC; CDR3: CASSLGQDRGQGGYTF
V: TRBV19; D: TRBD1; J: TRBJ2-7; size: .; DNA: TGTGCCAGTAGTAGAAGGGGACAGTACGAGCAGTACTTC; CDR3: CASSRRGQYEQYF
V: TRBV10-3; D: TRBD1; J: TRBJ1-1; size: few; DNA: TGTGCCATCAGTGCGAACAGGGGTCGGACTGAAGCTTTCTTT; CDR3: CAISANRGRTEAFF
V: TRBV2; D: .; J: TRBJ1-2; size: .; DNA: TGTGCCAGCAGTGAAACAGGGTACTATGGCTACACCTTC; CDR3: CASSETGYYGYTF
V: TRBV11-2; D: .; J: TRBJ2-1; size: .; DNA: TGTGCCAGCAGCTTAGCAGGAAATGAGCAGTTCTTC; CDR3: CASSLAGNEQFF
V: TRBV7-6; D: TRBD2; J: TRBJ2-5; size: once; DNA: TGTGCCAGCAGCCGTCGGGGGGGCATGGAGACCCAGTACTTC; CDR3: CASSRRGGMETQYF
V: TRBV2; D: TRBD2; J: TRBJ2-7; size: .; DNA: TGTGCCAGCAGTGAAGCATCCCTAGCGGGAGCCTCCGAGCAGTACTTC; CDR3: CASSEASLAGASEQYF
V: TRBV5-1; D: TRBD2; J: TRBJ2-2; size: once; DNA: TGCGCCAGCAGCTTGGAAGCGGGATCCACCGGGGAGCTGTTTTTT; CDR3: CASSLEAGSTGELFF
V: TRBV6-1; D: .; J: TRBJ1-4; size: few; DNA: TGTGCGACCTCTGACGGGGGGAGCGAAAAACTGTTTTTT; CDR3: CATSDGGSEKLFF
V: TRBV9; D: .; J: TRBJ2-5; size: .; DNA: TGTGCCAGCAGCGTAGCGGGGGAGACCCAGTACTTC; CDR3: CASSVAGETQYF
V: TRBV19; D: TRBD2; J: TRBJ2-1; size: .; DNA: TGTGCCAGTAGTATCCTACTAGGATTGGGGGGGAATGAGCAGTTCTTC; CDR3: CASSILLGLGGNEQFF
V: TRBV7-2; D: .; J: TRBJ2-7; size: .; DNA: TGTGCCAGCAGCTTAGGGCTCAGGATTGGTCAGGGTTCCTACGAGCAGTACTTC; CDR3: CASSLGLRIGQGSYEQYF
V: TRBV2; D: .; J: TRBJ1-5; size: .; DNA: TGTGCCAGCAGGGGTGGGGGGACTCAGCCCCAGCATTTT; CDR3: CASRGGGTQPQHF
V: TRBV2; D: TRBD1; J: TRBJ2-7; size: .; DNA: TGTGCCAGCAGTGGACAGGGGGGGGCCTACGAGCAGTACTTC; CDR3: CASSGQGGAYEQYF
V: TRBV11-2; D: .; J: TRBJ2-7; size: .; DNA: TGTGCCAGCAGCATCGACGAGGGAACCTACGAGCAGTACTTC; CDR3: CASSIDEGTYEQYF
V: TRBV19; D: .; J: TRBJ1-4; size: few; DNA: TGTGCCAGTAGTGTACAGGGTGGGGCTAATGAAAAACTGTTTTTT; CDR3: CASSVQGGANEKLFF
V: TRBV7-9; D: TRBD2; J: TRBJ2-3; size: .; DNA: TGTGCCAGCAGCCAAAGCGGGAGGGCCACAGATACGCAGTATTTT; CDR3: CASSQSGRATDTQYF
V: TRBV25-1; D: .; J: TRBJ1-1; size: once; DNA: TGTGCCAGCAGTGCCCTCTTAGGAGGGTCTGAAGCTTTCTTT; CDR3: CASSALLGGSEAFF
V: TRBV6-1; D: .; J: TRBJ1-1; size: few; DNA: TGTGCCAGCAGTGATTACAGGGAATACACTGAAGCTTTCTTT; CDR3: CASSDYREYTEAFF
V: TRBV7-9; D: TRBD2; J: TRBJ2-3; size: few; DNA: TGTGCCAGCAGCTTAGAAGGGACTAAAAGCACAGATACGCAGTATTTT; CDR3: CASSLEGTKSTDTQYF
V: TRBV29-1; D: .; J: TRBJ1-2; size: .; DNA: TGCAGCGTTGTTACCGACAGGTCATTTGGCTACACCTTC; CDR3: CSVVTDRSFGYTF
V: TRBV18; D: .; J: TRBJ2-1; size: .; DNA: TGTGCCAGCTCACCACCTCGCGGGGCCGACAATGAGCAGTTCTTC; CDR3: CASSPPRGADNEQFF
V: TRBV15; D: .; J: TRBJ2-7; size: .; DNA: TGTGCCACCAGCCGCTCCTACGAGCAGTACTTC; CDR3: CATSRSYEQYF
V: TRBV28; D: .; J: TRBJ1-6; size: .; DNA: TGTGCCAGCAGTTTGGGGGCGAGGAATTCACCCCTCCACTTT; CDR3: CASSLGARNSPLHF